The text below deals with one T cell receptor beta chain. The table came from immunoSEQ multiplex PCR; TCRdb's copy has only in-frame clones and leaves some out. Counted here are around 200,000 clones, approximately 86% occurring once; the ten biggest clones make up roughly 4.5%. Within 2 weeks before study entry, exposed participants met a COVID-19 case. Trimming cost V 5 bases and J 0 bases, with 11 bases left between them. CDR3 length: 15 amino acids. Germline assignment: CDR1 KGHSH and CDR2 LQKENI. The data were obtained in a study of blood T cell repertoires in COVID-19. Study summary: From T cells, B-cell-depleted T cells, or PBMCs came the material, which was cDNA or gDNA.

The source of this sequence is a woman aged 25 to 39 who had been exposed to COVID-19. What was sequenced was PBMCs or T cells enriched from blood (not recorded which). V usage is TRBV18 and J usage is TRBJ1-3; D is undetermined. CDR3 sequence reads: CASSAREGSGNTIYF. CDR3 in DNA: TGTGCCAGCTCAGCGAGGGAGGGCTCTGGAAACACCATATATTTT.